This passage covers 10 T cell receptor beta chains from one sample sequenced in a study of T cells in Graves' hyperthyroidism and ophthalmopathy. Template material for amplifying TCR beta CDR3 regions consisted of RNA transcripts. Initially, a first-round RT-PCR of the TCR CDR3 employed the HTBI primer set. TCRdb re-called the multiplex PCR reads through MiXCR, storing one row per CDR3 protein. The table lists some 650,000 distinct CDR3 sequences, roughly a sixth of them singletons. Sequencing was performed on blood. These receptor sequences come from a woman between 35 and 50 years old with Graves' ophthalmopathy.

The chain is built from TRBV20-1 and TRBJ2-5; 9 bases are a match to TRBD1. The germline V gene has CDR1 DFQATT and CDR2 SNEGSKA (reference sequence). V lost 6 bases, J lost 5 bases, and 7 bases stayed unmatched. The length of the CDR3 is 13 residues. CDR3 sequence: CSAFTGGGETQYF. In DNA, the CDR3 is TGCAGTGCCTTCACAGGGGGCGGTGAGACCCAGTACTTC.

The DNA of the CDR3 is TGTGCCAGCTCACCCGTCCCCGGGATGGGGACCTACAATGAGCAGTTCTTC. Its translation: CASSPVPGMGTYNEQFF. The chain is built from TRBV18 and TRBJ2-1, with D perhaps TRBD2 (5 bases). The CDR3 length is 17 residues. The germline V and J ends were trimmed by 3 bases and 2 bases, with 17 bases remaining between them. Per the germline V gene, CDR1 is KGHSH and CDR2 is LQKENI.

This clonotype came up a few times. The genes are TRBV7-8 and TRBJ2-1; maybe TRBD2 (5 bases). Germline V gives CDR1 SGHVS, CDR2 FQNEAQ. The CDR3 loop spans 15 amino acids. The V end lost 5 bases, the J end lost 5 bases, and 16 bases lay between the germline ends. The CDR3 sequence: CASSPPGMTNNEQFF. The CDR3 coding sequence is TGTGCCAGCAGCCCCCCCGGGATGACAAACAATGAGCAGTTCTTC.

This clonotype was recorded many times. The rearrangement uses TRBV30 and TRBJ1-1; D might be TRBD1 (5 bases). The V and J ends lost 8 bases and 6 bases respectively, with 16 bases between them. CDR3 length: 12 amino acids. Germline CDR1 reads GTSNPN; CDR2 reads SVGIG (reference sequence). CDR3 sequence reads: CAGAAGGPEAFF. The CDR3 DNA reads TGTGCCGGGGCAGCAGGTGGACCTGAAGCTTTCTTT.

This clonotype was seen only a few times. The chain uses TRBV19 and TRBJ2-3, with D maybe TRBD2 (7 bases). The germline V gene encodes CDR1 LNHDA and CDR2 SQIVND (reference sequence). V was trimmed by 8 bases and J by 2 bases, leaving 11 bases between them. This CDR3 has 13 residues. CDR3 DNA: TGTGCCAGTGGGGGGGGCATCACAGATACGCAGTATTTT. Amino acids: CASGGGITDTQYF.

The table lists this clonotype with many counts. The chain links TRBV20-1 to TRBJ2-1, with 8 bases identical to TRBD1. The germline gives CDR1 DFQATT, CDR2 SNEGSKA (reference sequence). V lost 3 bases, J lost 5 bases, and 9 bases stayed unmatched. CDR3 size: 15 residues. CDR3 loop: CSASSRDRKDNEQFF. The CDR3 DNA follows: TGCAGTGCTAGCTCCCGGGACAGGAAGGACAATGAGCAGTTCTTC.

V is TRBV4-1 and J is TRBJ1-4, with TRBD1 matching over 12 bases. The germline CDR1 and CDR2 sequences are MGHRA and YSYEKL. CDR3 length equals 20 residues. The trim removed 1 base at V and 8 bases at J, leaving 17 bases unmatched. The CDR3 reads CASSQVPPGQGARRKEKLFF. The CDR3 nucleotides are TGCGCCAGCAGCCAAGTGCCTCCGGGACAGGGGGCGAGGAGGAAAGAAAAACTGTTTTTT.

The rearrangement links TRBV14 to TRBJ2-3; 11 bases agree with TRBD2. Germline V CDR1 and CDR2: SGHDN, FVKESK. This CDR3 spans 14 amino acids. The junction had 4 bases not matched to a gene; V was cut back by 7 bases and J by 4 bases. The CDR3: CASTRTSGPDTQYF. The CDR3 nucleotides read TGTGCCAGCACCAGGACTAGCGGGCCAGATACGCAGTATTTT.

This clonotype was picked up a small number of times. V is TRBV2 and J is TRBJ2-1; a weak D match, TRBD2 (5 bases). CDR3 size: 22 residues. Germline CDR1 SNHLY, CDR2 FYNNEI. V lost 8 bases and J 5 bases, leaving 40 bases between the germline ends. CDR3 nucleotide sequence: TGTGCCAGCTCACCACCGGGTAGGACCGGGAAATACAGAGACCGGGGAGACAATGAGCAGTTCTTC. Translated, it gives CASSPPGRTGKYRDRGDNEQFF.

The chain joins TRBV7-6 to TRBJ2-3; the match to TRBD2 covers 9 bases. The CDR3 is 16 residues long. Germline lookup yields CDR1 SGHVS and CDR2 FNYEAQ. The trim removed 5 bases at V and 4 bases at J, leaving 10 bases unmatched. Written as DNA, the CDR3 is TGTGCCAGCAGCCTCTACGGCGGGGGGGCCCCAGATACGCAGTATTTT. Translated, it gives CASSLYGGGAPDTQYF.